This T cell receptor beta chain was identified in a study of blood T cell repertoires in COVID-19. Some clones are missing from TCRdb's copy, which holds only in-frame ones; the method was immunoSEQ multiplex PCR. Of over 50,000 clones listed, roughly 90% are singletons. The source material was peripheral blood. This TCR came from an elderly man with acute or convalescent COVID-19.

The CDR3 DNA sequence: TGTGCCAGTAGTATGAGTCCAGCGGGGTCACGGGATACGCAGTATTTT. This encodes CASSMSPAGSRDTQYF. The V call is TRBV19, the J call TRBJ2-3, with 7 bases aligning to TRBD2. Germline V gene sequence: CDR1 LNHDA, CDR2 SQIVND (reference sequence). V trimming: 3 bases; J trimming: 6 bases; junction bases outside the gene matches: 12. The CDR3 spans 16 residues.